This paragraph covers one TCR beta chain sequence. The antigen is not known. The data derive from a study of graft-versus-host responses after intestinal transplantation. Study-wide background: Multivisceral, liver-intestinal, or isolated intestinal transplants were given to recipients. All recipients got anti-thymocyte globulin induction, then tacrolimus and steroids for roughly three years.

V shed 1 base and J shed 11 bases, with 23 bases lying between them. Germline V lookup: CDR1 SEHNR, CDR2 FQNEAQ (reference sequence). The CDR3 totals 16 residues. Method: immunoSEQ multiplex PCR; TCRdb's copy keeps in-frame clones and lacks some. This sample has 84,000 or so clones, with roughly 92% found just once. The study, taken as a whole, reports: Where graft-donor T cell macrochimerism was present, patients had high graft-versus-host to host-versus-graft clonal ratios in allografts.

V and J are TRBV7-9 and TRBJ2-5; D is perhaps TRBD2 (5 bases). The origin of this receptor is a human donor who received an intestinal transplant. Here the sequenced sample was unstimulated CD4+ T cells sorted from spleen or lymph node cells, taken before intestinal transplant. This CDR3 reads CASSLEEGIGLREQYF. The DNA of the CDR3 is TGTGCCAGCAGCTTAGAAGAGGGAATCGGTCTAAGAGAGCAGTACTTC.